What follows is one TCR beta chain and its context. The antigen remains unidentified. Only in-frame clones appear in the TCRdb table, and some are missing; sequencing was by immunoSEQ multiplex PCR. This table holds about 36,000 clones, around 70% found once. This record belongs to a study of PD-1 blockade in classical Hodgkin lymphoma. Study-wide results and caveats: According to reports, newly diagnosed patients had lower baseline TCR diversity than healthy donors, and relapsed/refractory patients had lower baseline TCR diversity still.

The CDR3 sequence is 15 residues long. The V and J ends lost 4 bases and 0 bases respectively, with 11 bases between them. Germline CDR1 and CDR2: SGHRS and YFSETQ. Brentuximab vedotin exposure varied among the patients, all of whom had relapsed after autologous stem cell transplantation. The chain uses TRBV5-1 and TRBJ1-3, with D possibly TRBD1 on 6 matching bases. The specimen was peripheral blood mononuclear cells (PBMCs), collected before the second cycle of nivolumab. The receptor comes from a human donor with classical Hodgkin lymphoma. DNA of the CDR3: TGCGCCAGCAGCGATCAGGGGATCTCTGGAAACACCATATATTTT. This translates into CASSDQGISGNTIYF.